These T cell receptor beta chains were read from a single sample in a study of blood T cell repertoires in COVID-19. Using immunoSEQ multiplex PCR, the repertoire was profiled, and TCRdb retains in-frame clones only, with some absent. Among 100,000 to 150,000 clones listed, 75% to 90% were seen once. Input material: peripheral blood. The origin of the receptors is a woman older than 75 with COVID-19, enrolled during active disease. Each CDR3 is given with its conserved first and last residue. The order of the fields is CDR3 DNA, CDR3 protein, clone size, J gene, V gene, D gene. A D gene is named only where the DNA matches it firmly. Some rows mark clone size as missing; the rest say once, few, many or name a class of expanded clone.

DNA: TGTGCCAGCTCAGGAGGAGCGAACACCGGGGAGCTGTTTTTT
CDR3: CASSGGANTGELFF
size: NA
J: TRBJ2-2
V: TRBV18
D: NA

DNA: TGTGCCACCAGCGCAACAGGCGCCAACACCGGGGAGCTGTTTTTT
CDR3: CATSATGANTGELFF
size: NA
J: TRBJ2-2
V: TRBV24-1
D: NA

DNA: TGTGCCAGCAGTGTATTATCGGAGACCCAGTACTTC
CDR3: CASSVLSETQYF
size: NA
J: TRBJ2-5
V: TRBV2
D: NA

DNA: TGTGCCAGCAGCTCATTCAAGGGACAGAACAATGAGCAGTTCTTC
CDR3: CASSSFKGQNNEQFF
size: NA
J: TRBJ2-1
V: TRBV11-2
D: TRBD1

DNA: TGTGCCAGCAGTCTGGGGACTAGCGGGCTAACAGATACGCAGTATTTT
CDR3: CASSLGTSGLTDTQYF
size: NA
J: TRBJ2-3
V: TRBV28
D: TRBD2

DNA: TGTGCCAGCAGCCTCGAACGGGGGACTGAAGCTTTCTTT
CDR3: CASSLERGTEAFF
size: NA
J: TRBJ1-1
V: TRBV11-2
D: NA

DNA: TGCGCCAGCAGCTCCACTAGCGGGACTGGCAATGAGCAGTTCTTC
CDR3: CASSSTSGTGNEQFF
size: NA
J: TRBJ2-1
V: TRBV5-1
D: TRBD2

DNA: TGTGCCAGCAGACAGGGACAGGCTGGAAACACCATATATTTT
CDR3: CASRQGQAGNTIYF
size: NA
J: TRBJ1-3
V: TRBV28
D: TRBD1

DNA: TGTGCCAGCAGCTCCATCCTAGCGAACACTGAAGCTTTCTTT
CDR3: CASSSILANTEAFF
size: NA
J: TRBJ1-1
V: TRBV7-2
D: NA

DNA: TGTGCCAGCAGCTTAGTACCTACAGGGATGGGTCAGCCCCAGCATTTT
CDR3: CASSLVPTGMGQPQHF
size: NA
J: TRBJ1-5
V: TRBV7-2
D: NA

DNA: TGTGCCATCTCCGGAACAGGGGGCAATCAGCCCCAGCATTTT
CDR3: CAISGTGGNQPQHF
size: NA
J: TRBJ1-5
V: TRBV28
D: TRBD1

DNA: TGTGCCACCGTGACAGAGAACTATTCACCCCTCCACTTT
CDR3: CATVTENYSPLHF
size: few
J: TRBJ1-6
V: TRBV2
D: NA

DNA: TGTGCCAGCAGCCCCTGGACAGGGAGGGAGACCCAGTACTTC
CDR3: CASSPWTGRETQYF
size: NA
J: TRBJ2-5
V: TRBV5-5
D: TRBD1

DNA: TGCGCCAGCAGCTTGACCAGCGGGAGAGAGACCCAGTACTTC
CDR3: CASSLTSGRETQYF
size: NA
J: TRBJ2-5
V: TRBV5-1
D: TRBD2

DNA: TGCAGCGTTGTTGGTCAGATTAATTACATAGAAGCTTTCTTT
CDR3: CSVVGQINYIEAFF
size: NA
J: TRBJ1-1
V: TRBV29-1
D: NA

DNA: TGTGCCAGCAGCGTAGGTTCCGTCTTGAACACTGAAGCTTTCTTT
CDR3: CASSVGSVLNTEAFF
size: NA
J: TRBJ1-1
V: TRBV9
D: NA

DNA: TGTGCCAGCAGCACACATTACCAGAACACTGAAGCTTTCTTT
CDR3: CASSTHYQNTEAFF
size: NA
J: TRBJ1-1
V: TRBV6-2/TRBV6-3
D: NA

DNA: TGTGCCAGCAGTCCCGGGACAGGGGGCTCAGGCTACACCTTC
CDR3: CASSPGTGGSGYTF
size: NA
J: TRBJ1-2
V: TRBV2
D: TRBD1

DNA: TGTGCCAGCAGTTACCCGGGCAGGGGAAAGGAACTGTTTTTT
CDR3: CASSYPGRGKELFF
size: NA
J: TRBJ1-4
V: TRBV6-2/TRBV6-3
D: NA

DNA: TGTGCCAGCAGCATCGATAGCGGGAGAGCGGTAGATACGCAGTATTTT
CDR3: CASSIDSGRAVDTQYF
size: NA
J: TRBJ2-3
V: TRBV7-2
D: TRBD2

DNA: TGTGCAAGTCGCTTAGCGAAGCCCGGGAGTAACACCGGGGAGCTGTTTTTT
CDR3: CASRLAKPGSNTGELFF
size: NA
J: TRBJ2-2
V: TRBV12-2
D: NA

DNA: TGTGCCAGCAGTCCGCATAGCGGGAGTGGGAACTACGAGCAGTACTTC
CDR3: CASSPHSGSGNYEQYF
size: NA
J: TRBJ2-7
V: TRBV6-6
D: TRBD2

DNA: TGTGCCAGCAGTTTATCTATCGGGGCAACTAATGAAAAACTGTTTTTT
CDR3: CASSLSIGATNEKLFF
size: NA
J: TRBJ1-4
V: TRBV27
D: NA

DNA: TGTGCCAGTAGTTCCCAGGGGGCTGGCACTGAAGCTTTCTTT
CDR3: CASSSQGAGTEAFF
size: NA
J: TRBJ1-1
V: TRBV19
D: TRBD1

DNA: TGTGCCAGCAGCATTGGGACTAGCGGGAGCAATGAGCAGTTCTTC
CDR3: CASSIGTSGSNEQFF
size: NA
J: TRBJ2-1
V: TRBV6-4
D: TRBD2

DNA: TGTGCCAGCAGCCCTGACTTTAGTCCGGATGGCTACACCTTC
CDR3: CASSPDFSPDGYTF
size: NA
J: TRBJ1-2
V: TRBV5-8
D: NA

DNA: TGTGCCAGCAGCTTCGGGGGGAACACTGAAGCTTTCTTT
CDR3: CASSFGGNTEAFF
size: NA
J: TRBJ1-1
V: TRBV5-6
D: NA

DNA: TGTGCCAGCAGCCAGGGACAGACTAACTATGGCTACACCTTC
CDR3: CASSQGQTNYGYTF
size: few
J: TRBJ1-2
V: TRBV7-2
D: TRBD1

DNA: TGTGCCAGCAGCAAAGGATCGGGACTAGTCCACAAACAACCCGGGGAGCTGTTTTTT
CDR3: CASSKGSGLVHKQPGELFF
size: NA
J: TRBJ2-2
V: TRBV21-1
D: NA

DNA: TGCGCCAGCAGCTTGAATCTAGGGAGTGAAAAACTGTTTTTT
CDR3: CASSLNLGSEKLFF
size: NA
J: TRBJ1-4
V: TRBV5-1
D: NA

DNA: TGTGCCAGCAGATTAACAGGGGGCTCCTACAATGAGCAGTTCTTC
CDR3: CASRLTGGSYNEQFF
size: NA
J: TRBJ2-1
V: TRBV5-4
D: TRBD1

DNA: TGTGCCACCAGCCGCGACACAGATACGCAGTATTTT
CDR3: CATSRDTDTQYF
size: NA
J: TRBJ2-3
V: TRBV15
D: NA

DNA: TGTGCCAGCACTCAAGGCGAGACTAGCGGGAGGACGGCGGGCACAGATACGCAGTATTTT
CDR3: CASTQGETSGRTAGTDTQYF
size: once
J: TRBJ2-3
V: TRBV6-4
D: TRBD2

DNA: TGTGCCAGCAGCTTATTCGAGGGCACTGAAGCTTTCTTT
CDR3: CASSLFEGTEAFF
size: NA
J: TRBJ1-1
V: TRBV7-2
D: NA

DNA: TGTGCCAGCAGCTTAGAACAGGCCTACGTAGAAACCAACGTCCTGACTTTC
CDR3: CASSLEQAYVETNVLTF
size: NA
J: TRBJ2-6
V: TRBV7-6
D: NA

DNA: TGTGCCAGCAAGGGGAGGGCCTACGAGCAGTACTTC
CDR3: CASKGRAYEQYF
size: NA
J: TRBJ2-7
V: TRBV28
D: TRBD2

DNA: TGTGCCAGCAGTGAACGCAGGGCTGTAGGTCAGCCCCAGCATTTT
CDR3: CASSERRAVGQPQHF
size: NA
J: TRBJ1-5
V: TRBV2
D: NA

DNA: TGTGCCAGCAGTTTAGGCGGACAGTACTATGGCTACACCTTC
CDR3: CASSLGGQYYGYTF
size: NA
J: TRBJ1-2
V: TRBV28
D: NA